These 5 T cell receptor beta chains originate from one sample sequenced in a study of cytomegalovirus exposure and HLA in healthy donors. Researchers ran the PCR with 60 Vbeta and 13 Jbeta primers. Sequenced by immunoSEQ multiplex PCR; TCRdb stores in-frame clones only, minus some. The data contain about 160,000 clones, around 80% of them singletons. The sequenced sample consisted of PBMCs. The source of these receptors is a man aged 25-40 years in good health and CMV-seronegative.

Only one count was recorded for this clone. The V and J genes are TRBV29-1 and TRBJ1-5; no firm D call. Germline V gene lookup returns CDR1 SQVTM and CDR2 ANQGSEA. V was shortened by 4 bases and J by 3 bases, with 10 bases between the two germline ends. The CDR3 has 13 amino acids. CDR3 nucleotides: TGCAGCGTTGGGGAGCAATACAATCAGCCCCAGCATTTT. This gives the protein CSVGEQYNQPQHF.

The chain has TRBV9 and TRBJ2-7; perhaps TRBD2 as D (6 bases). Per the germline V gene, CDR1 is SGDLS and CDR2 is YYNGEE. The ends were cut back, 4 bases at V and 5 bases at J, with 16 bases in the middle. The CDR3 totals 14 residues. As DNA, the CDR3 is TGTGCCAGCAGCCCGTTTGGGCGGGACCACGAGCAGTACTTC. It yields the protein CASSPFGRDHEQYF.

The chain carries TRBV7-2 and TRBJ2-2; TRBD2 agrees at 9 bases. This CDR3 has 16 amino acids. Germline V gene data show CDR1 as SGHTA and CDR2 as FQGNSA. V lost 5 bases to trimming and J lost 1 base; unmatched junction nucleotides: 5. The CDR3 sequence: CASSPFSGGNTGELFF. The DNA for the CDR3 is TGTGCCAGCAGCCCTTTTAGCGGGGGGAACACCGGGGAGCTGTTTTTT.

The J gene is TRBJ2-7, the V gene TRBV27; 8 nucleotides match TRBD1. CDR3 length: 14 residues. Trimming took 8 bases from V and 7 from J; bases not matched to a gene: 13. CDR1 MNHEY and CDR2 SMNVEV come from the germline V gene (reference sequence). CDR3 amino acids: CASEWRQGLGEQYF. As DNA, the CDR3 is TGTGCCAGCGAATGGCGACAGGGGCTTGGGGAGCAGTACTTC.

The DNA of the CDR3 is TGTGCCAGCAGTCTCACCCCCGAGAGCAATCAGCCCCAGCATTTT. It yields the protein CASSLTPESNQPQHF. The chain joins TRBV6-5 to TRBJ1-5; no definite D call. CDR3 length: 15 amino acids. Trimming stripped 5 bases from V and 1 base from J, with 12 bases between. CDR1 MNHEY and CDR2 SVGAGI come from the germline V gene.